Listed below are T cell receptor beta chains from one sample, sequenced in a study of breast tumors, draining lymph nodes, adjacent tissues. TCRdb used MiXCR to reprocess the multiplex PCR reads, holding one entry per CDR3 protein. Of some 130,000 distinct CDR3 sequences listed, about 20% were seen once; the top ten hold roughly 3.5%. Sequencing was carried out using axillary lymph node tissue. The receptors come from a female donor with breast cancer. Some clones in this sample may be carry-over from other donors' samples. Each CDR3 is given with its conserved first and last residue. Each record gives: D gene, V gene, clone size, J gene, CDR3 protein, CDR3 DNA. The D gene is left open where the match is weak. A clone size is listed for some rows: how often the clone was seen (once, few, many), or a class if it is expanded.

TRBD1	TRBV9	many	TRBJ2-7	CASSVSQDRVLYEQYF	TGTGCCAGCAGCGTATCCCAGGACAGGGTCCTCTACGAGCAGTACTTC
.	TRBV3-1	many	TRBJ2-7	CASTPDSSSSYEQYF	TGTGCCAGCACCCCCGACAGCAGCAGCTCCTACGAGCAGTACTTC
.	TRBV29-1	many	TRBJ2-5	CSVEFPGKETQYF	TGCAGCGTTGAATTCCCGGGGAAGGAGACCCAGTACTTC
.	TRBV5-4	few	TRBJ2-2	CASSTRDTNTGELFF	TGTGCCAGCAGCACCCGGGACACGAACACCGGGGAGCTGTTTTTT
.	TRBV4-1	many	TRBJ2-2	CASSQVSSNTGELFF	TGCGCCAGCAGCCAAGTCAGCTCGAACACCGGGGAGCTGTTTTTT
.	TRBV19	many	TRBJ2-7	CASSTPGTTYEQYF	TGTGCCAGTAGTACACCCGGGACAACCTACGAGCAGTACTTC
TRBD1	TRBV7-2	many	TRBJ1-3	CASSFGTGWAGNTIYF	TGTGCCAGCAGCTTTGGGACAGGGTGGGCTGGAAACACCATATATTTT
TRBD2	TRBV20-1	many	TRBJ2-1	CSASLAGRNEQFF	TGCAGTGCCTCCCTAGCGGGGAGGAATGAGCAGTTCTTC
TRBD2	TRBV9	many	TRBJ2-1	CASSNLAATSYNEQFF	TGTGCCAGCAGCAATCTAGCGGCAACTTCCTACAATGAGCAGTTCTTC
TRBD1	TRBV20-1	many	TRBJ2-2	CSAGQGANLAGELFF	TGCAGTGCAGGACAGGGGGCAAATTTGGCCGGGGAGCTGTTTTTT
.	TRBV18	many	TRBJ1-3	CASSPQVGSGNTIYF	TGTGCCAGCTCACCTCAGGTCGGCTCTGGAAACACCATATATTTT
.	TRBV19	many	TRBJ1-5	CASSKQGGSNQPQHF	TGTGCCAGTAGTAAACAGGGAGGGAGCAATCAGCCCCAGCATTTT
.	TRBV10-3	.	TRBJ1-6	CAIRMTGTDNSPLHF	TGTGCCATCAGGATGACAGGAACGGATAATTCACCCCTCCACTTT
.	TRBV6-1	many	TRBJ1-5	CASSEYLNQPQHF	TGTGCCAGCAGTGAATATCTCAATCAGCCCCAGCATTTT
.	TRBV7-2	few	TRBJ2-4	CASSLPFDRQYF	TGTGCCAGCAGCTTACCTTTTGACCGGCAGTACTTC
.	TRBV6-5	many	TRBJ2-6	CASSYRGGANVLTF	TGTGCCAGCAGTTACAGGGGTGGGGCCAACGTCCTGACTTTC
.	TRBV4-2	many	TRBJ1-5	CASSIEGISNQPQHF	TGTGCCAGCAGTATCGAAGGGATCAGCAATCAGCCCCAGCATTTT
.	TRBV2	many	TRBJ1-2	CARGDWRGYTF	TGTGCCAGGGGGGACTGGAGGGGCTACACCTTC
TRBD2	TRBV5-1	many	TRBJ2-3	CASSPNGFWRGVSDTQYF	TGCGCCAGCAGCCCAAACGGTTTCTGGCGGGGGGTGTCAGATACGCAGTATTTT
TRBD2	TRBV9	many	TRBJ2-3	CASSMFGTSGTDTQYF	TGTGCCAGCAGCATGTTCGGGACTAGCGGCACAGATACGCAGTATTTT
TRBD1	TRBV20-1	.	TRBJ1-1	CSAAIQGLNTGAFF	TGCAGTGCCGCCATACAGGGGCTGAACACTGGAGCTTTCTTT
TRBD2	TRBV7-3	many	TRBJ2-3	CASSLGGVVDTQYF	TGTGCCAGCAGCTTAGGGGGGGTAGTAGATACGCAGTATTTT
.	TRBV5-1	many	TRBJ2-1	CASSLADNEQFF	TGCGCCAGCAGCTTGGCCGACAATGAGCAGTTCTTC
.	TRBV18	.	TRBJ1-3	CASSLGQTAGNTIYF	TGTGCCAGCTCACTCGGACAGACCGCTGGAAACACCATATATTTT
.	TRBV7-3	many	TRBJ1-6	CASSSTGNLSPLHF	TGTGCCAGCAGTTCCACAGGGAACCTTTCACCCCTCCACTTT
.	TRBV9	many	TRBJ1-4	CASSGPEDEKLFF	TGTGCCAGCAGCGGACCAGAGGACGAAAAACTGTTTTTT
TRBD1	TRBV9	many	TRBJ2-1	CASSPWTGGEQFF	TGTGCCAGCAGCCCCTGGACAGGGGGTGAGCAGTTCTTC
.	TRBV20-1	many	TRBJ2-1	CSAPSSRRALNEQFF	TGCAGTGCCCCGTCGAGTAGAAGAGCCCTCAATGAGCAGTTCTTC
.	TRBV3-1	many	TRBJ2-1	CASSQASSYNEQFF	TGTGCCAGCAGCCAAGCCTCCTCTTACAATGAGCAGTTCTTC
TRBD1	TRBV10-3	many	TRBJ2-7	CAYGRDRGSYEQYF	TGTGCCTACGGCAGGGACAGGGGGTCCTACGAGCAGTACTTC
TRBD2	TRBV6-6	few	TRBJ2-3	CASSRTGTSGWATDTQYF	TGTGCCAGCAGTCGGACCGGGACTAGCGGGTGGGCAACAGATACGCAGTATTTT
.	TRBV3-1	many	TRBJ1-2	CASSQEGDYGYTF	TGTGCCAGCAGCCAAGAGGGGGACTATGGCTACACCTTC
TRBD1	TRBV6-5	many	TRBJ2-2	CASTRDRSTGELFF	TGTGCCAGCACCAGGGACAGGTCGACCGGGGAGCTGTTTTTT
TRBD2	TRBV10-1	many	TRBJ2-3	CASSTSGITDTQYF	TGCGCCAGCAGCACTAGCGGGATCACAGATACGCAGTATTTT
.	TRBV12-3/TRBV12-4	many	TRBJ1-6	CASSLTLGGVSSPLHF	TGTGCCAGCAGTTTAACCCTGGGCGGGGTTTCCTCACCCCTCCACTTT
TRBD1	TRBV18	.	TRBJ2-5	CASSPGQGTLETQYF	TGTGCCAGCTCACCAGGACAGGGGACACTGGAGACCCAGTACTTC
.	TRBV7-2	few	TRBJ2-1	CASSLMEVRGGEQFF	TGTGCCAGCAGCTTAATGGAAGTCAGGGGAGGTGAGCAGTTCTTC
.	TRBV15	many	TRBJ1-2	CATSRGGYKGYTF	TGTGCCACCAGCAGAGGGGGATACAAAGGCTACACCTTC
.	TRBV5-1	few	TRBJ2-5	CASSRLGDQETQYF	TGCGCCAGCAGCCGCCTGGGGGACCAAGAGACCCAGTACTTC
.	TRBV27	many	TRBJ2-1	CASSLLAGLNEQFF	TGTGCCAGCAGTTTATTGGCAGGACTCAATGAGCAGTTCTTC
TRBD1	TRBV5-6	.	TRBJ2-1	CASSLEGAPSNEQFF	TGTGCCAGCAGCTTAGAGGGGGCGCCCTCGAATGAGCAGTTCTTC
.	TRBV24-1	.	TRBJ2-4	CATSVPGEGIQYF	TGTGCCACCAGTGTTCCAGGGGAGGGCATTCAGTACTTC
.	TRBV5-5	few	TRBJ1-5	CASSPTPSYQPQHF	TGTGCCAGCAGCCCAACACCTTCCTATCAGCCCCAGCATTTT
.	TRBV24-1	few	TRBJ1-1	CATSDPTDTEAFF	TGTGCCACCAGTGATCCCACGGACACTGAAGCTTTCTTT
TRBD2	TRBV11-2	.	TRBJ2-1	CASSQTSGIYNEQFF	TGTGCCAGCAGCCAAACTAGCGGAATCTACAATGAGCAGTTCTTC
TRBD1	TRBV7-2	many	TRBJ1-5	CASSWPPGTGSNQPQHF	TGTGCCAGCAGCTGGCCCCCAGGGACAGGTAGCAATCAGCCCCAGCATTTT
.	TRBV24-1	many	TRBJ2-3	CATSDPHPGPTDTQYF	TGTGCCACCAGTGATCCTCACCCCGGACCCACAGATACGCAGTATTTT
.	TRBV30	few	TRBJ2-4	CAWSEGSDIQYF	TGTGCCTGGAGTGAGGGGTCGGACATTCAGTACTTC
.	TRBV5-6	many	TRBJ2-7	CASSLVTDIFEQYF	TGTGCCAGCAGCTTGGTGACAGATATTTTCGAGCAGTACTTC
TRBD2	TRBV27	few	TRBJ2-1	CASRRESGSRGEQFF	TGTGCCAGCAGGCGGGAGAGTGGCTCTCGTGGTGAGCAGTTCTTC
.	TRBV19	many	TRBJ2-2	CASSISRGGTGELFF	TGTGCCAGTAGTATAAGCAGGGGGGGGACCGGGGAGCTGTTTTTT
TRBD2	TRBV19	many	TRBJ2-5	CASSKGTSGSRQETQYF	TGTGCCAGTAGTAAGGGGACTAGCGGGAGTAGGCAAGAGACCCAGTACTTC
.	TRBV15	many	TRBJ1-2	CATSTGGGRGYGYTF	TGTGCCACCAGCACCGGGGGTGGCAGGGGCTATGGCTACACCTTC